The 22 T cell receptor beta chains listed next were all sequenced from one sample in a study of blood T cell repertoires in COVID-19. Assay used: immunoSEQ multiplex PCR; TCRdb lists only in-frame clones, some missing. The sample has under 150,000 clones, about 77% seen once. Material: peripheral blood. The receptors here all came from a woman aged 50 to 60 with active or convalescent COVID-19.

Here the CDR3 DNA reads TGTGCCTGGGGCCGGGACAGAGTGAGTAGTTTCTTT. The encoded protein is CAWGRDRVSSFF. The chain uses TRBV30 and TRBJ1-1, with TRBD1 matching over 7 bases. Per the germline V gene, CDR1 is GTSNPN and CDR2 is SVGIG (reference sequence). The V gene end was trimmed by 5 bases and the J gene end by 13 bases; junction bases not matched to a gene: 13. The CDR3 runs 12 residues.

This rearrangement joins TRBV4-2 to TRBJ2-1, with D possibly TRBD2 on 7 matching bases. Germline CDR1 reads LGHNA; CDR2 reads YNFKEQ. This CDR3 has 16 amino acids. The ends were cut back, 4 bases at V and 5 bases at J, with 18 bases in the middle. This chain's CDR3 is CASSPYSPGGHNEQFF. DNA for the CDR3: TGTGCCAGCAGCCCTTATTCCCCCGGGGGGCACAATGAGCAGTTCTTC.

V is TRBV4-1 and J is TRBJ2-1; TRBD2 agrees at 9 bases. The germline gives CDR1 MGHRA, CDR2 YSYEKL. The ends lost 0 bases at V and 4 bases at J; junction bases unmatched: 13. The CDR3 contains 19 residues. The CDR3 region is CASSQEGSGGFGSYNEQFF. DNA of the CDR3: TGCGCCAGCAGCCAAGAAGGTAGCGGGGGTTTTGGTTCGTACAATGAGCAGTTCTTC.

This chain connects TRBV5-1 to TRBJ2-7, with TRBD1 matching over 9 bases. The J segment lost 5 bases and the V segment lost 4 bases, leaving 10 bases of the junction unmatched. The length of the CDR3 is 15 residues. CDR1 is SGHRS and CDR2 is YFSETQ in the germline V gene. The CDR3, as DNA: TGCGCCAGCAGCCTCTCGAGGACAGGGGTCCACGAGCAGTACTTC. Translated: CASSLSRTGVHEQYF.

The chain couples TRBV13 to TRBJ2-3, with 13 bases fitting TRBD2. Per the germline V gene, CDR1 is PRHDT and CDR2 is FYEKMQ (reference sequence). V lost 4 bases to trimming and J lost 2 bases; unmatched junction nucleotides: 9. The CDR3 runs to 18 residues. DNA of the CDR3: TGTGCCAGCAGCTCCGGACTAGCGGGAGCGGGGACCACAGATACGCAGTATTTT. Translation gives CASSSGLAGAGTTDTQYF. Full variable domain (outside the CDR3, taken from reference TRBV13 and TRBJ2-3): AAGVIQSPRHLIKEKRETATLKCYPIPRHDTVYWYQQGPGQDPQFLISFYEKMQSDKGSIPDRFSAQQFSDYHSELNMSSLELGDSALYFCASSSGLAGAGTTDTQYFGPGTRLTVL.

The V gene is TRBV10-3, the J gene TRBJ2-1; the match to TRBD2 covers 8 bases. V shed 1 base and J 3 bases; nucleotides not matched to a gene: 5. The CDR3 is 16 residues long. Germline V gene lookup returns CDR1 ENHRY and CDR2 SYGVKD. The DNA of the CDR3 is TGTGCCATCAGTGAGTTAACTAGCGGACTCTACAATGAGCAGTTCTTC. Encoded protein: CAISELTSGLYNEQFF.

This clone was found a few times. The gene calls are TRBV6-4 and TRBJ2-2, with 8 bases lining up with TRBD2. The junction had 9 bases not matched to a gene; V was cut back by 6 bases and J by 0 bases. The CDR3 is 17 amino acids. Germline-derived CDR1 and CDR2 are MRHNA and SNTAGT. Here the CDR3 reads CASSFMAGGSNTGELFF. In DNA form, the CDR3 reads TGTGCCAGCAGCTTCATGGCGGGGGGCTCGAACACCGGGGAGCTGTTTTTT.

The chain employs TRBV7-9 and TRBJ1-2; the D gene is possibly TRBD1 (6 bases). The CDR3 has 14 amino acids. V was shortened by 5 bases and J by 7 bases, with 17 bases between the two germline ends. CDR1 SEHNR and CDR2 FQNEAQ come from the germline V gene (reference sequence). The CDR3 region is CASSEGGNLGGYTF. CDR3 coding DNA: TGTGCCAGCAGCGAGGGGGGGAACTTAGGTGGCTACACCTTC. The variable domain in full, completed from reference TRBV7-9 and TRBJ1-2, reads DTGVSQNPRHKITKRGQNVTFRCDPISEHNRLYWYRQTLGQGPEFLTYFQNEAQLEKSRLLSDRFSAERPKGSFSTLEIQRTEQGDSAMYLCASSEGGNLGGYTFGSGTRLTVV.

The chain uses TRBV18 and TRBJ2-1; 8 nucleotides align to TRBD1. V dropped 3 bases and J dropped 14; count of bases not matched to a gene: 3. Germline CDR1 is KGHSH and CDR2 is LQKENI. The CDR3 contains 11 residues. CDR3 loop: CASSPGTGEFF. The CDR3 DNA reads as TGTGCCAGCTCACCTGGGACAGGCGAGTTCTTC.

The chain couples TRBV27 to TRBJ1-6; 8 bases map to TRBD1. CDR3 length: 15 amino acids. J was trimmed by 9 bases and V by 2 bases; bases with no gene match: 6. Germline V gene lookup returns CDR1 MNHEY and CDR2 SMNVEV (reference sequence). CDR3 protein: CASSLIRQGSSPLHF. Written as DNA, the CDR3 is TGTGCCAGCAGTTTAATAAGACAGGGGAGTTCACCCCTCCACTTT.

This clone came up a few times. This chain joins TRBV7-2 and TRBJ2-1; 8 nucleotides match TRBD2. This CDR3 region has 18 residues. V lost 1 base to trimming and J lost 8 bases; unmatched junction nucleotides: 16. From germline, CDR1 is SGHTA and CDR2 FQGNSA. CDR3 region: CASSLEVSGRSSTYEQFF. The CDR3 nucleotides are TGTGCCAGCAGCTTAGAGGTAAGCGGGAGAAGTAGTACCTATGAGCAGTTCTTC.

J is TRBJ2-1 and V is TRBV28, with unresolved D. Germline CDR1 reads MDHEN; CDR2 reads SYDVKM. Trimming stripped 3 bases from V and 2 bases from J, with 14 bases between. This CDR3 has 16 amino acids. The chain's CDR3 is CASSFGSEPAYNEQFF. The CDR3 region has the DNA TGTGCCAGCAGTTTTGGCAGCGAACCGGCCTACAATGAGCAGTTCTTC.

The rearrangement joins TRBV29-1 to TRBJ2-5; 11 positions match TRBD2. Germline CDR1 reads SQVTM; CDR2 reads ANQGSEA. V was pared by 4 bases and J by 5 bases, with 12 bases of the junction left unmatched. The CDR3 sequence is 16 residues long. CDR3 sequence reads: CSVAGPGLAVEETQYF. The CDR3 coding sequence is TGCAGCGTTGCAGGACCGGGACTAGCGGTCGAGGAGACCCAGTACTTC.

This chain connects TRBV19 to TRBJ2-7; TRBD1 is a possible D gene (6 bases). Trimming took 5 bases from V and 0 from J, leaving 11 bases between them. The CDR3 extends over 14 amino acids. The germline V gene has CDR1 LNHDA and CDR2 SQIVND (reference sequence). For the CDR3, the DNA is TGTGCCAGTAGTTCCGACAGGAACTCCTACGAGCAGTACTTC. Translated: CASSSDRNSYEQYF.

The J gene is TRBJ2-5, the V gene TRBV11-1, with D tentatively TRBD1 (6 bases). CDR3 length: 16 residues. From germline, CDR1 is SGHAT and CDR2 FQDESV (reference sequence). V lost 1 base to trimming and J lost 4 bases, with 16 bases between them. This CDR3 reads CASSLEAGVRGETQYF. The CDR3 region has the DNA TGTGCCAGCAGCTTAGAGGCAGGGGTCCGAGGAGAGACCCAGTACTTC.

CDR3 bases: TGTGCCTGGAGTCCTAAACAGGGGGCTGGAAACACCATATATTTT. This translates into CAWSPKQGAGNTIYF. The rearrangement joins TRBV30 to TRBJ1-3; TRBD1 matches at 8 bases. Germline trimming cut 2 bases from V and 2 bases from J; bases unmatched to any gene: 5. Germline CDR1 and CDR2: GTSNPN and SVGIG (reference sequence). CDR3 length: 15 amino acids.

The rearrangement uses TRBV19 and TRBJ1-5; D not certain. V was clipped by 3 bases and J by 6 bases, with 9 bases between them. Germline values: CDR1 LNHDA, CDR2 SQIVND (reference sequence). CDR3 length: 13 residues. This CDR3 reads CASSIQVRQPQHF. CDR3 sequence (DNA): TGTGCCAGTAGTATCCAGGTCCGTCAGCCCCAGCATTTT.

The CDR3 nucleotides are TGTGCCAGCAGCTTAGGCGGGAGTGGCTCCTACAATGAGCAGTTCTTC. Translating gives CASSLGGSGSYNEQFF. This chain joins TRBV7-3 and TRBJ2-1, with TRBD2 matching over 7 bases. J lost 0 bases, V lost 2 bases, and 4 bases had no gene match. The germline gives CDR1 SGHTA, CDR2 FQGTGA. This CDR3 contains 16 residues.

The CDR3 region is CASSQSGRAAGELFF. CDR3 in DNA: TGTGCCAGCAGCCAATCGGGCAGGGCAGCCGGGGAGCTGTTTTTT. The chain joins TRBV16 to TRBJ2-2; tentatively, D is TRBD1 (5 bases). V lost 0 bases and J lost 6, with 11 bases in between. The CDR3 runs to 15 residues. Germline V CDR1 and CDR2: KGHSY, FQNENV.

V usage is TRBV9 and J usage is TRBJ2-2, with D tentatively TRBD2 (5 bases). The CDR3 covers 15 residues. V lost 2 bases to trimming and J lost 7 bases, with 15 bases between them. CDR1 and CDR2 (germline): SGDLS, YYNGEE. Here the CDR3 reads CASSVNLATGGELFF. DNA of the CDR3: TGTGCCAGCAGCGTTAACCTAGCAACCGGCGGGGAGCTGTTTTTT.

This clone occurred a few times. This sequence joins TRBV4-1 and TRBJ1-2, with a tentative D call TRBD1 (5 bases). CDR3 length: 14 residues. Between the trimmed V and J ends, which lost 0 bases and 8 bases, there was a span of 13 bases. Per the germline V gene, CDR1 is MGHRA and CDR2 is YSYEKL. The CDR3 loop is CASSQDRGRIGYTF. The DNA for the CDR3 is TGCGCCAGCAGCCAAGATCGGGGGAGAATAGGCTACACCTTC.

This chain links TRBV16 with TRBJ2-7; unclear D gene. CDR1 is KGHSY, CDR2 FQNENV, per germline. V lost 1 base and J 3 bases, leaving 7 bases between the germline ends. The CDR3 is 13 residues long. CDR3 sequence: CASSQLASYEQYF. In nucleotides, the CDR3 is TGTGCCAGCAGCCAATTGGCCAGCTACGAGCAGTACTTC.